Below are 6 T cell receptor beta chains sequenced from a single sample in a study of blood T cell repertoires in COVID-19. Sequencing used immunoSEQ multiplex PCR; TCRdb keeps in-frame clones, though not all of them. Seen here are tens of thousands of clones, 87% observed once, and the top ten hold roughly 15%. Sequenced: peripheral blood. Receptors were obtained from a male donor with acute or convalescent COVID-19.

The chain employs TRBV2 and TRBJ2-1; 13 nucleotides match TRBD2. The V gene's germline CDR1 is SNHLY and CDR2 FYNNEI. Trimming took 6 bases from V and 6 from J; bases not matched to a gene: 5. This CDR3 has 15 residues. The CDR3 nucleotides are TGTGCCAGCAGGCCGGGACTAGCGGGGTTCAATGAGCAGTTCTTC. As protein: CASRPGLAGFNEQFF.

The chain has TRBV5-4 and TRBJ2-7, with D possibly being TRBD1 (6 bases). This CDR3 region has 14 residues. Deletions cut 1 base from V and 2 bases from J, with 10 bases between. Germline V gene lookup returns CDR1 SGHNT and CDR2 YYREEE (reference sequence). The CDR3 DNA sequence: TGTGCCAGCAGCTTGCAAGGACAGACCTACGAGCAGTACTTC. It encodes CASSLQGQTYEQYF. Filled out from reference TRBV5-4 and TRBJ2-7, the complete variable domain reads ETGVTQSPTHLIKTRGQQVTLRCSSQSGHNTVSWYQQALGQGPQFIFQYYREEENGRGNFPPRFSGLQFPNYSSELNVNALELDDSALYLCASSLQGQTYEQYFGPGTRLTVT.

The genes are TRBV7-3 and TRBJ2-1; TRBD2 aligns across 7 bases. Per germline, CDR1 SGHTA and CDR2 FQGTGA. Losses at the gene ends were 8 bases for V and 4 bases for J; bases not matched to a gene: 8. The CDR3 runs to 14 residues. The CDR3 loop is CASERTRLYNEQFF. CDR3 DNA sequence: TGTGCCAGCGAGAGGACTAGACTTTACAATGAGCAGTTCTTC.

The chain uses TRBV30 and TRBJ2-5; D is perhaps TRBD2 (6 bases). V lost 4 bases to trimming and J lost 2 bases, with 14 bases between them. Germline values: CDR1 GTSNPN, CDR2 SVGIG (reference sequence). This CDR3 has 14 residues. This CDR3 is CAWTRGIMQETQYF. For the CDR3, the DNA is TGTGCCTGGACGCGGGGAATTATGCAAGAGACCCAGTACTTC.

DNA for the CDR3: TGTGCCAGCAGTGAACCACTAGCGGGGAACTCCTACGAGCAGTACTTC. Translation gives CASSEPLAGNSYEQYF. The chain carries TRBV2 and TRBJ2-7; the match to TRBD2 covers 10 bases. The V gene's germline CDR1 is SNHLY and CDR2 FYNNEI. The CDR3 runs 16 residues. The ends lost 2 bases at V and 0 bases at J; junction bases unmatched: 4.

The chain uses TRBV5-1 and TRBJ2-5; maybe TRBD1 (5 bases). CDR3 length equals 14 residues. The V end lost 5 bases, the J end lost 5 bases, and 16 bases lay between the germline ends. The V gene's germline CDR1 is SGHRS and CDR2 YFSETQ. Here the CDR3 reads CASRGRQIGETQYF. The CDR3 DNA follows: TGCGCCAGCAGAGGTCGACAGATTGGGGAGACCCAGTACTTC.